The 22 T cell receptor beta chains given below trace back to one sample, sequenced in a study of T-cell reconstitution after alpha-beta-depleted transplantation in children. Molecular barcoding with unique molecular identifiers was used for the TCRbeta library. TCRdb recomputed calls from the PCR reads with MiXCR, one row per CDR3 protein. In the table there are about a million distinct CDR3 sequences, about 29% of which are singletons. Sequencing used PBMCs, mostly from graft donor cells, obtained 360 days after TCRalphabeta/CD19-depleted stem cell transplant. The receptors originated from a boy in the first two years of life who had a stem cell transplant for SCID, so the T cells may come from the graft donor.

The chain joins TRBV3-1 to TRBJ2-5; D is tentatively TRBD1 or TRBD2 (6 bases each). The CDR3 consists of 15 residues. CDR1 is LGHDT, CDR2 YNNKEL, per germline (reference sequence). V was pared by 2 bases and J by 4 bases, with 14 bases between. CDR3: CASSQLIGGGETQYF. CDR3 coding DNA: TGTGCCAGCAGCCAACTGATCGGGGGCGGAGAGACCCAGTACTTC.

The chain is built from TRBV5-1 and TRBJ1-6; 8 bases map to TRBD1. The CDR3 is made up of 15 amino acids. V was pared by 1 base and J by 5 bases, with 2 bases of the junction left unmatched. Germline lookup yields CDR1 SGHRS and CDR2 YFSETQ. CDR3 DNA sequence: TGCGCCAGCAGCTTGCAGGGGGCGGATAATTCACCCCTCCACTTT. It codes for CASSLQGADNSPLHF. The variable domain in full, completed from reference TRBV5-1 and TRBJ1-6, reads KAGVTQTPRYLIKTRGQQVTLSCSPISGHRSVSWYQQTPGQGLQFLFEYFSETQRNKGNFPGRFSGRQFSNSRSEMNVSTLELGDSALYLCASSLQGADNSPLHFGNGTRLTVT.

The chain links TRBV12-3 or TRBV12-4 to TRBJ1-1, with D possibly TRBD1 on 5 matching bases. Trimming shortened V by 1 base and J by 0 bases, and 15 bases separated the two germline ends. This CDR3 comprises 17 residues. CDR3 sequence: CASSLDDGGFMNTEAFF. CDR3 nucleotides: TGTGCCAGCAGTTTAGATGACGGGGGTTTCATGAACACTGAAGCTTTCTTT.

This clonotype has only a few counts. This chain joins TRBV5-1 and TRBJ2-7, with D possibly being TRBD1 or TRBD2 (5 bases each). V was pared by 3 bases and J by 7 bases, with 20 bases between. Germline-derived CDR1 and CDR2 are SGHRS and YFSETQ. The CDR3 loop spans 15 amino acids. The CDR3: CASSSEGRDLEEQYF. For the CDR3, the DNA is TGCGCCAGCAGCTCAGAGGGCAGGGATTTAGAGGAGCAGTACTTC. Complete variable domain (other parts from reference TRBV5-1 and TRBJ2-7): KAGVTQTPRYLIKTRGQQVTLSCSPISGHRSVSWYQQTPGQGLQFLFEYFSETQRNKGNFPGRFSGRQFSNSRSEMNVSTLELGDSALYLCASSSEGRDLEEQYFGPGTRLTVT.

CDR3 in amino acids: CASSGGLAGVETQYF. CDR3 nucleotides: TGTGCCAGCAGCGGTGGACTAGCGGGGGTGGAGACCCAGTACTTC. The chain has TRBV9 and TRBJ2-5, with TRBD2 matching 13 bases. Germline values: CDR1 SGDLS, CDR2 YYNGEE. This CDR3 has 15 amino acids. V gave up 3 bases and J gave up 5 bases; unmatched junction bases: 4.

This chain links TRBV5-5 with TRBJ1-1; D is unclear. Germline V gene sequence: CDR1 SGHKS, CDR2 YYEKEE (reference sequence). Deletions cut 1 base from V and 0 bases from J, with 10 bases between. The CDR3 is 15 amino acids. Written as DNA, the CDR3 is TGTGCCAGCAGCTTGTCTGCAGAACTGAACACTGAAGCTTTCTTT. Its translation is CASSLSAELNTEAFF.

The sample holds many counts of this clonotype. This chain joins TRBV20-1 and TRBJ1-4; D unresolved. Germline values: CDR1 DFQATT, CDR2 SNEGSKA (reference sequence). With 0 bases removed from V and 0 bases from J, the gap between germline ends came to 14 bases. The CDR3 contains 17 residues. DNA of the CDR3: TGCAGTGCTAGAGATCGTCCGGGAGGCACAACTAATGAAAAACTGTTTTTT. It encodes CSARDRPGGTTNEKLFF.

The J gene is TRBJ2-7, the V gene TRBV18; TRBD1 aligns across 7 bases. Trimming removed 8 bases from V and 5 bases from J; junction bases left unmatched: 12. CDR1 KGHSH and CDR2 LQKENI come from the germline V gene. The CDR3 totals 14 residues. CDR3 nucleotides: TGTGCCAGCGTAGAGGCACAGGGGATGAACGAGCAGTACTTC. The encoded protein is CASVEAQGMNEQYF. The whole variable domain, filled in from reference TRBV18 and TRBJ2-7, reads NAGVMQNPRHLVRRRGQEARLRCSPMKGHSHVYWYRQLPEEGLKFMVYLQKENIIDESGMPKERFSAEFPKEGPSILRIQQVVRGDSAAYFCASVEAQGMNEQYFGPGTRLTVT.

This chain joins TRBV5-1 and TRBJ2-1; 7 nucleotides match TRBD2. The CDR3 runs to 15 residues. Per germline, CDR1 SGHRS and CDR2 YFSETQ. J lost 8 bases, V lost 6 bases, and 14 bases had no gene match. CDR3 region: CASTEGRGYRHEQFF. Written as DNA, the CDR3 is TGCGCCAGCACGGAGGGGCGGGGGTACCGCCATGAGCAGTTCTTC.

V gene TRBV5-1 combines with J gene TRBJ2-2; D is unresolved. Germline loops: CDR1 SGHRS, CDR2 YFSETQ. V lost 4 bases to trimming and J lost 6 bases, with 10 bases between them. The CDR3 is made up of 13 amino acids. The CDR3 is CASSLRAPGELFF. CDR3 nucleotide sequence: TGCGCCAGCAGCCTCAGAGCGCCCGGGGAGCTGTTTTTT.

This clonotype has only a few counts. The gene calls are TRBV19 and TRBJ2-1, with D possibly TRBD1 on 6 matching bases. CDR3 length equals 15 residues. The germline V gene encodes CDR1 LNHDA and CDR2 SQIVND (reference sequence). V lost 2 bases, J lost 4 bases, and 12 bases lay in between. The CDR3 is CASSIRGFGYNEQFF. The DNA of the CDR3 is TGTGCCAGTAGTATAAGGGGGTTTGGTTACAATGAGCAGTTCTTC.

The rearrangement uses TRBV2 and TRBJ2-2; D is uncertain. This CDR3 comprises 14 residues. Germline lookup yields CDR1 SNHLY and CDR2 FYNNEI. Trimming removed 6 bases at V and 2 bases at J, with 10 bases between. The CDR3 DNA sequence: TGTGCCAGCAGGGGTAGGGATAACACCGGGGAGCTGTTTTTT. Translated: CASRGRDNTGELFF.

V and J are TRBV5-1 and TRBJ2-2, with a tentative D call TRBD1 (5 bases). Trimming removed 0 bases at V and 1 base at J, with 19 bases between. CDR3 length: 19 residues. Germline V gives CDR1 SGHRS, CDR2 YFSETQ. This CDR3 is CASSLVLGFGHLNTGELFF. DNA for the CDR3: TGCGCCAGCAGCTTGGTTTTAGGGTTCGGACACCTGAACACCGGGGAGCTGTTTTTT.

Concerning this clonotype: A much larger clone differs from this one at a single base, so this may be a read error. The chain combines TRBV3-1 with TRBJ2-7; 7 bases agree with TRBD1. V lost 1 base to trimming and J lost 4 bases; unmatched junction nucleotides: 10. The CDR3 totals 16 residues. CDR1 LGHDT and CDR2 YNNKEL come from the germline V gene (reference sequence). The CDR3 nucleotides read TGTGCCAGCAGCCAAGTCGAAGGGGGCAACCGATACGAGCAGTACTTC. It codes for CASSQVEGGNRYEQYF.

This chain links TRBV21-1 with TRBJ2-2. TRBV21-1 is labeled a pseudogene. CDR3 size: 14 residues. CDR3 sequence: CASSTDPNTGELFF. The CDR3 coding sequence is TGTGCCAGCAGCACGGACCCTAACACCGGGGAGCTGTTTTTT.

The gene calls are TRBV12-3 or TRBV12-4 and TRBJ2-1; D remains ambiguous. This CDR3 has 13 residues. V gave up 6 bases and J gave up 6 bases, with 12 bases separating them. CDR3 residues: CASRPDLANEQFF. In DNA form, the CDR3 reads TGTGCCAGCAGACCCGACTTAGCCAATGAGCAGTTCTTC.

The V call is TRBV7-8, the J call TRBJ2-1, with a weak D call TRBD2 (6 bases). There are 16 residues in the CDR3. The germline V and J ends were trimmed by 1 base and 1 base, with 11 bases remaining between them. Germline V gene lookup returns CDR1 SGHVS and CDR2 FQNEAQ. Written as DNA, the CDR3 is TGTGCCAGCAGCTTAGTGTCGGGGGATTCCTACAATGAGCAGTTCTTC. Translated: CASSLVSGDSYNEQFF.

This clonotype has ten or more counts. CDR3 DNA sequence: TGTGCCAGCAGTTTAGGTATCAGCTCCTACGAGCAGTACTTC. Encoded protein: CASSLGISSYEQYF. V usage is TRBV12-3 or TRBV12-4 and J usage is TRBJ2-7, with unresolved D. The CDR3 covers 14 residues. Trimming stripped 1 base from V and 0 bases from J, with 7 bases between.

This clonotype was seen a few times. The DNA of the CDR3 is TGTGCCAGGGGCGCGCGACTGAACACCGGGGAGCTGTTTTTT. Residues: CARGARLNTGELFF. The genes are TRBV7-9 and TRBJ2-2, with D hard to call. V lost 9 bases to trimming and J lost 1 base, with 12 bases between them. This CDR3 contains 14 residues. From germline, CDR1 is SEHNR and CDR2 FQNEAQ (reference sequence).

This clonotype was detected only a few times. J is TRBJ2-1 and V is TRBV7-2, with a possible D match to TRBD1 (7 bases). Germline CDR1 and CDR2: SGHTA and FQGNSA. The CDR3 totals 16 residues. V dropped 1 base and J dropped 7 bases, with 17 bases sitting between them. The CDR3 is CASSLGGAGGRNEQFF. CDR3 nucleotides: TGTGCCAGCAGCTTAGGGGGGGCAGGGGGTAGGAATGAGCAGTTCTTC.

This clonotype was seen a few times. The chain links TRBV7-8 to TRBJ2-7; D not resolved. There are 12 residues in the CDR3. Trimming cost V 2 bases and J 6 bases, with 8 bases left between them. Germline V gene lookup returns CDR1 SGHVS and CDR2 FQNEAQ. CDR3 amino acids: CASSLRASEQYF. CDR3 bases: TGTGCCAGCAGCTTAAGAGCTAGCGAGCAGTACTTC.

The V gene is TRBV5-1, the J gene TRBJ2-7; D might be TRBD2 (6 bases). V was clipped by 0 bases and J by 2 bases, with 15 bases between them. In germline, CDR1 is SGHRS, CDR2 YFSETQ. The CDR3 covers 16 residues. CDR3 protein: CASSLGRRRETYEQYF. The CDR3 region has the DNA TGCGCCAGCAGCTTGGGGCGCCGGAGGGAAACCTACGAGCAGTACTTC.